This TCR beta chain was sequenced for a study of relationships among human T cell subsets (dated 2010 in TCRdb). Some background on the complete study: The study sequenced eight distinct T cell populations from blood: pan T, CD8 cytotoxic, regulatory, Th1, Th2, naive plus transitional, activated and memory cells.

Results and caveats for the whole study, not just this receptor: Across the seven subsets, no statistically significant differences turned up in V, D and J usage, CDR3 length, or N-nucleotide additions. A CD4+CD8+ double-positive population could not be excluded by the bead-based sorting. Substantial CDR3 sharing among Th1, Th2 and regulatory T cells was interpreted as suggesting stochastic cell fate choices. While more than 60% of CD8+ cytotoxic sequences came from clones with more than 100 reads, the regulatory and Th2 subsets had few clones of that kind.

Comments on this clonotype: Its antigen specificity is not known. No much larger clone exists at a distance of one base, and base qualities are not known.

From the CD45RA-negative fraction, anti-CD45RO beads were used to select memory T cells as CD45RA-RO+ cells. Miltenyi superparamagnetic beads coated with subset-specific monoclonal antibodies were used to isolate the T cell subsets. All T cell populations were isolated from peripheral blood. Ficoll separation of whole blood yielded mononuclear cells, and anti-CD14 microbeads were then used to deplete the monocytes. The isolated cell populations were resuspended in RNAprotect reagent immediately. The protocol used for the library was multiplex PCR. This sample was sequenced with a 454 GS FLX. TCR alpha and beta CDR3 regions were amplified from mRNA by semiquantitative ARM-PCR. In ARM-PCR, tagged nested gene-specific primers were applied first, and communal superprimers then carried out the exponential amplification. Before the second amplification round was performed on first-round PCR products, the nested primers were removed by exonuclease. Amplicons were sequenced on the 454 platform, which allows rapid sequencing of millions of DNA fragments without cloning bias. An effective read was defined as a read mappable to both V and J germline segments. As for the authors' bioinformatics: IRmap was used to assign reads to germline V, D and J segments, and IRmap relies on pyromap, a Smith-Waterman modification adapted to 454 sequencing errors. To filter D-beta assignments, cutoffs were set at the 99th percentile of the alignment scores obtained from simulated random sequences. CDR3 was defined as the amino acids between the conserved V-segment Y[YFLI]C motif and the J-segment [FW]GXGT motif. A compound Poisson process model, previously applied to large-scale EST data, was used to estimate repertoire diversity. A cross-contamination detection procedure was applied to argue against sample contamination as the source of shared CDR3s. Using fastp trimming at Q25 and MiXCR clonotype assembly, TCRdb reanalyzed the public sequencing data and kept in-frame beta chains. Identical CDR3 protein sequences are pooled into one entry, listed with their most common genes and DNA. The V and J calls follow TCRdb's processing rather than the paper's. The sample table contains several thousand distinct CDR3 sequences; only one count was recorded for around 52% of them. The ten biggest clones cover under 6.5% of the sample.

V and J are truncated by 9 bases and 4 bases respectively, leaving an intervening sequence of 7 bases. From its cysteine to its phenylalanine, the CDR3 spans 11 amino acids. Of all the DNA, just the CDR3 is kept, 33 bases in frame from base 1. The germline V gene specifies ENHRY as CDR1 and SYGVKD as CDR2. What was sequenced was memory T cells sorted from blood. The cell subset or site label for this specimen denotes: CD45RA-RO+ memory T cells. The clonotype comes from a man between 40 and 49 years old in good health. The chain uses TRBV10-3 and TRBJ1-5, with the D gene too uncertain to name. The CDR3 region reads CAINPNQPQHF. The DNA sequence is as follows: TGTGCCATTAACCCGAATCAGCCCCAGCATTTT.